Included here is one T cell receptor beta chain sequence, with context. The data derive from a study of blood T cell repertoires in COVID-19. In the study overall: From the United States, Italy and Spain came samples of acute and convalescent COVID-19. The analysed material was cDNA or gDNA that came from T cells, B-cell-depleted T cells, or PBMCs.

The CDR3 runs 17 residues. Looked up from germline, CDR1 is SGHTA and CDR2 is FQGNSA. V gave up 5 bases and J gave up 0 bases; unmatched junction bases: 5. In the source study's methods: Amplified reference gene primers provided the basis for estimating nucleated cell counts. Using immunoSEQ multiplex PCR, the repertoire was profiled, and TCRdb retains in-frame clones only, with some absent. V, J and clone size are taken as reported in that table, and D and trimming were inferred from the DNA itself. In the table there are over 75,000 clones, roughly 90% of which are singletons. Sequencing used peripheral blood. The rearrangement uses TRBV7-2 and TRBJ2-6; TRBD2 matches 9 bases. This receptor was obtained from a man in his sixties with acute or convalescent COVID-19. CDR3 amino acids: CASSPRGGISGANVLTF. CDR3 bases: TGTGCCAGCAGCCCGCGGGGGGGGATCTCTGGGGCCAACGTCCTGACTTTC. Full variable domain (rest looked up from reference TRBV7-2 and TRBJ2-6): GAGVSQSPSNKVTEKGKDVELRCDPISGHTALYWYRQSLGQGLEFLIYFQGNSAPDKSGLPSDRFSAERTGGSVSTLTIQRTQQEDSAVYLCASSPRGGISGANVLTFGAGSRLTVL.